The next 15 T cell receptor beta chains were all read from a single sample in a study of blood T cell repertoires in COVID-19. Clones were read by immunoSEQ multiplex PCR, and TCRdb kept only the in-frame ones, dropping some. The data hold about 4,700 clones, with roughly 80% observed a single time. Input material: peripheral blood. Receptor source: a man in his 70s with active COVID-19.

The V gene is TRBV9, the J gene TRBJ2-1; 7 bases fit TRBD2. CDR1 and CDR2 (germline): SGDLS, YYNGEE. With V trimmed by 4 bases and J by 2 bases, 6 bases remained unmatched. The CDR3 is 15 amino acids. The CDR3 region is CASSQGGITYNEQFF. CDR3 DNA: TGTGCCAGCAGCCAGGGAGGGATTACCTACAATGAGCAGTTCTTC.

This clone was recorded only once. The V and J genes are TRBV10-3 and TRBJ2-3, with TRBD2 matching 14 bases. CDR3 length: 16 residues. Germline V lookup: CDR1 ENHRY, CDR2 SYGVKD. V was clipped by 4 bases and J by 1 base; unmatched bases: 1. As DNA, the CDR3 is TGTGCCATCAGTGGGGGACTAGCGGGGGGCACAGATACGCAGTATTTT. Protein sequence: CAISGGLAGGTDTQYF.

The chain links TRBV18 to TRBJ1-5; 7 bases agree with TRBD1. V lost 5 bases to trimming and J lost 7 bases; unmatched junction nucleotides: 2. Germline lookup yields CDR1 KGHSH and CDR2 LQKENI. The CDR3 runs to 12 residues. CDR3 in DNA: TGTGCCAGCTCAGACAGGGAACAGCCCCAGCATTTT. Protein: CASSDREQPQHF.

A few counts support this clone. Written as DNA, the CDR3 is TGTGCCAGCAGTCCAACGCGGGGGCTCGTTGGGAATGAGCAGTTCTTC. Protein: CASSPTRGLVGNEQFF. V and J are TRBV27 and TRBJ2-1; D perhaps matches TRBD2 (7 bases). Trimming left V 5 bases short and J 7 bases short, with 21 bases between. The CDR3 extends over 16 amino acids. Germline assignment: CDR1 MNHEY and CDR2 SMNVEV (reference sequence).

The rearrangement joins TRBV29-1 to TRBJ2-3, with D perhaps matching TRBD2 (6 bases). The CDR3 is 12 amino acids. CDR1 SQVTM and CDR2 ANQGSEA come from the germline V gene. V was cut by 8 bases and J by 6 bases, with 15 bases left in between. The CDR3 bases are TGCAGCCCCTGGAGGGTGGGGGATACGCAGTATTTT. It is translated as CSPWRVGDTQYF.

This clone was seen a few times. The chain uses TRBV10-2 and TRBJ1-1, with a possible D match to TRBD1 (6 bases). The CDR3 has 14 amino acids. Germline loops: CDR1 WSHSY, CDR2 SAAADI. V was pared by 6 bases and J by 3 bases, with 14 bases between. The CDR3 coding sequence is TGCGCCAGCAGCCCGGACCAGGGGCACACTGAAGCTTTCTTT. Amino acids: CASSPDQGHTEAFF.

DNA of the CDR3: TGTGCCAGCAGCCCTACAGGCCTTCTACGTTATAGCAATCAGCCCCAGCATTTT. Translating it yields CASSPTGLLRYSNQPQHF. The chain is built from TRBV6-2 or TRBV6-3 and TRBJ1-5; TRBD1 might be the D (5 bases). Deletions cut 6 bases from V and 0 bases from J, with 21 bases between. This CDR3 has 18 residues. The germline V gene encodes CDR1 MNHEY and CDR2 SVGEGT.

The genes are TRBV9 and TRBJ1-2; 9 bases are a match to TRBD1. The J segment lost 8 bases and the V segment lost 2 bases, leaving 7 bases of the junction unmatched. Germline-derived CDR1 and CDR2 are SGDLS and YYNGEE. The CDR3 covers 14 residues. Here the CDR3 DNA reads TGTGCCAGCAGCGTCCAAGGGACAGGGAAGGGCTACACCTTC. It specifies CASSVQGTGKGYTF.

The V call is TRBV2, the J call TRBJ2-3, with 9 bases aligning to TRBD2. The CDR3 is 15 residues long. Germline V gene sequence: CDR1 SNHLY, CDR2 FYNNEI. V lost 4 bases and J lost 8; bases outside the gene matches: 10. CDR3 nucleotides: TGTGCCAGCAGTGTTAGCGGGGGCAGCAGGGCTACGCAGTATTTT. This translates into CASSVSGGSRATQYF.

The sample holds one count of this clone. This chain links TRBV14 with TRBJ2-3, with D perhaps matching TRBD1 (6 bases). Per germline, CDR1 SGHDN and CDR2 FVKESK. This CDR3 spans 13 amino acids. Trimming removed 2 bases at V and 13 bases at J, with 16 bases between. The CDR3 here is CASSQTNTGSEYF. The CDR3 coding sequence is TGTGCCAGCAGCCAAACGAATACAGGGTCTGAGTATTTT.

The chain employs TRBV6-5 and TRBJ2-1, with 8 nucleotides matching TRBD1. The CDR3 loop spans 12 amino acids. The ends lost 4 bases at V and 14 bases at J; junction bases unmatched: 7. Germline loops: CDR1 MNHEY, CDR2 SVGAGI. The CDR3 sequence is CASSSGTGMKFF. The CDR3 DNA follows: TGTGCCAGCAGTTCCGGGACAGGCATGAAGTTCTTC.

V is TRBV9 and J is TRBJ2-1, with D unresolved. CDR1 is SGDLS and CDR2 is YYNGEE in the germline V gene. V lost 2 bases and J lost 0, with 3 bases in between. The CDR3 runs to 13 residues. The chain's CDR3 is CASSVYSYNEQFF. Written as DNA, the CDR3 is TGTGCCAGCAGCGTGTACTCCTACAATGAGCAGTTCTTC.

CDR3 loop: CASTGGGLGGYTF. The CDR3 nucleotides are TGTGCCTCCACTGGGGGGGGCTTGGGTGGCTACACCTTC. J is TRBJ1-2 and V is TRBV30; D possibly corresponds to TRBD1 (6 bases). Germline V lookup: CDR1 GTSNPN, CDR2 SVGIG (reference sequence). CDR3 length: 13 amino acids. The germline V and J ends were trimmed by 7 bases and 7 bases, with 19 bases remaining between them.

The chain links TRBV12-3 or TRBV12-4 to TRBJ1-5; the D gene is possibly TRBD1 (6 bases). The CDR3 has 13 residues. V was trimmed by 7 bases and J by 6 bases, leaving 13 bases between them. This chain's CDR3 is CASTLGGLQPQHF. The CDR3 nucleotides read TGTGCCAGCACACTGGGGGGGCTTCAGCCCCAGCATTTT.

The chain has TRBV5-1 and TRBJ1-1, with 10 bases matching TRBD1. V was pared by 4 bases and J by 6 bases, with 6 bases of the junction left unmatched. The CDR3 consists of 14 residues. CDR1 and CDR2 from the germline V gene are SGHRS and YFSETQ. The CDR3 nucleotides read TGCGCCAGCAGCGCGGCGACAGGGGGCTCTGAAGCTTTCTTT. Protein sequence: CASSAATGGSEAFF.